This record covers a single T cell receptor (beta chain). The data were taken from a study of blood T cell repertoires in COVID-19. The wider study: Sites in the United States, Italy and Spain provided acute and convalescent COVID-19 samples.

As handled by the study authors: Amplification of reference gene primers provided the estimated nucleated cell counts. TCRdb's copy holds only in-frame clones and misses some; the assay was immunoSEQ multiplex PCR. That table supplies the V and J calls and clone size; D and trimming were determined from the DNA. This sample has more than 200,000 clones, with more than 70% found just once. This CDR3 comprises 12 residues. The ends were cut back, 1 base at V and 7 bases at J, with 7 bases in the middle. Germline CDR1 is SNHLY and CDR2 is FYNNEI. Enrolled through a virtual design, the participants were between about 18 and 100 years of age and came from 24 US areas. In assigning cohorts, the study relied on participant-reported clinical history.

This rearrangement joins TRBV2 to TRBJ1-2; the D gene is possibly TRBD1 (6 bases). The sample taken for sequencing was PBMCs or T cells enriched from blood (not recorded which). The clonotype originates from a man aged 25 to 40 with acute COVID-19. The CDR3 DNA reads TGTGCCAGCAGTGAAGGCAGGGGTGGCTACACCTTC. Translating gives CASSEGRGGYTF.